This TCR beta chain was found in a study of T-cell reconstitution after alpha-beta-depleted transplantation in children. This CDR3 contains 15 residues. Looked up from germline, CDR1 is SGHVS and CDR2 is FQNEAQ. The V segment lost 1 base and the J segment 3 bases; nucleotides outside the gene matches: 2. This clonotype was seen more than once but under ten times. For TCRbeta, the library was prepared with unique molecular identifiers. One entry per CDR3 protein, called by TCRdb with MiXCR from the PCR reads. The table includes about 120,000 distinct CDR3 sequences, 10% detected once. The sequenced sample was PBMCs, obtained before TCRalphabeta/CD19-depleted stem cell transplant. The TCR comes from a boy aged 2 to 9 with acute lymphoblastic leukemia, due to receive a stem cell transplant. The chain is built from TRBV7-8 and TRBJ2-7, with TRBD1 matching 11 bases. Here the CDR3 reads CASSLDGTGGYEQYF. The CDR3 DNA reads TGTGCCAGCAGCTTAGATGGGACAGGGGGCTACGAGCAGTACTTC.